This TCR beta chain was observed in a study of blood T cell repertoires in COVID-19. Study-level information: Specimens from acute and convalescent COVID-19 originated in the United States, Italy and Spain. Sources were T cells, B-cell-depleted T cells, or PBMCs; the material itself was cDNA or gDNA.

From germline, CDR1 is SGHRS and CDR2 YFSETQ. The CDR3 totals 15 residues. Trimming removed 4 bases at V and 6 bases at J, with 18 bases between. In its sample, this clone was seen a few times. Original handling: Counts of nucleated cells, estimated from reference gene primer amplification, were obtained. Produced via immunoSEQ multiplex PCR; TCRdb's table is partial and in-frame only. V, J and clone size are those of that table, while D and trimming were read from the DNA. This repertoire shows about 140,000 clones, around 83% found once; its top ten account for roughly 8%. The chain uses TRBV5-1 and TRBJ2-3; D is perhaps TRBD1 (6 bases). Input material: peripheral blood. This sequence originates from a woman aged 55-75 years with acute or convalescent COVID-19. This CDR3 is CASSPGQLQSDTQYF. CDR3 sequence (DNA): TGCGCCAGCAGCCCCGGACAGTTACAGTCGGATACGCAGTATTTT.